This TCR beta chain was recorded in a study of T cells after yellow fever vaccination. Study details: Fractions containing few cells were prepared with SMART-Seq v4 Ultra Low Input. Study-wide findings and caveats: FACS-sorted repertoires might harbor abundant contaminating clonotypes from the bulk population. Faster peaking, at day 5 versus 15, marked a secondary response that was weaker.

Trimming took off 3 bases at V and 2 bases at J, with 12 bases between the two ends. CDR3 size: 14 residues. The germline gives CDR1 SGHRS, CDR2 YFSETQ. Template switching by 5'RACE produced TCR cDNA, adding a universal primer site and UMIs. A single record per CDR3 protein comes from TCRdb applying MiXCR to the 5' RACE reads. This sample has 300,000 to 400,000 distinct CDR3 sequences, with around 12% found just once. Notes on this clonotype: The antigen remains unidentified.

This sample comprised CD4+ T cells sorted from PBMCs, obtained 15 days after the yellow fever booster vaccination. The genes are TRBV5-1 and TRBJ2-7, with D perhaps assigned TRBD1 or TRBD2 (5 bases each). This TCR was recovered from a man aged 18 to 29 who received the YFV17D yellow fever vaccine. The CDR3 here is CASSYRDGAYEQYF. The CDR3 DNA is TGCGCCAGCAGCTATCGGGACGGAGCCTACGAGCAGTACTTC.